One sample yielded the 14 T cell receptor beta chains listed below, sequenced in a study of identical twins. One entry per CDR3 protein results from TCRdb running MiXCR on the 5' RACE reads. The sample gives around 220,000 distinct CDR3 sequences, over 12% of which show up once; 8.8% is in the top ten. Sequenced: memory (CD45RO+) T cells sorted from blood. These receptors all come from a woman aged 18-29 years in good health.

The chain joins TRBV10-2 to TRBJ2-1; D unresolved. The CDR3 consists of 12 residues. Germline V CDR1 and CDR2: WSHSY, SAAADI. The V gene lost 9 bases and the J gene lost 8 bases, with 14 bases spanning the gap. DNA of the CDR3: TGCGCCAGTTCGCGCTCCCGGGATGAGCAGTTCTTC. Its protein is CASSRSRDEQFF.

This chain connects TRBV6-1 to TRBJ1-2; tentatively, D is TRBD1 (6 bases). The germline V gene encodes CDR1 MNHNS and CDR2 SASEGT. V was cut by 6 bases and J by 2 bases, with 13 bases left in between. The CDR3 covers 14 residues. The CDR3 sequence: CASSPIGQNYGYTF. For the CDR3, the DNA is TGTGCCAGCAGCCCTATTGGACAGAACTATGGCTACACCTTC.

This clonotype was seen only a few times. The DNA of the CDR3 is TGCGCCAGCAGCTTGGGGAGTTCCTCAAATGACAATGAGCAGTTCTTC. It specifies CASSLGSSSNDNEQFF. V and J are TRBV5-1 and TRBJ2-1; no clear D gene. The germline V gene has CDR1 SGHRS and CDR2 YFSETQ. There are 16 residues in the CDR3. Trimming removed 0 bases from V and 5 bases from J, with 15 bases in between.

The table lists this clonotype with a few counts. The chain uses TRBV29-1 and TRBJ2-7, with 9 nucleotides matching TRBD2. The V and J ends lost 4 bases and 0 bases, in that order; junction bases with no gene match: 4. The CDR3 extends over 14 amino acids. Germline CDR1 is SQVTM and CDR2 is ANQGSEA. The CDR3 region has the DNA TGCAGCGTTGCGACTAGCGGTGACTCCTACGAGCAGTACTTC. Amino acid sequence: CSVATSGDSYEQYF.

This clonotype has just a few counts. This chain joins TRBV5-1 and TRBJ2-2, with D perhaps TRBD2 (5 bases). From germline, CDR1 is SGHRS and CDR2 YFSETQ. This CDR3 is 14 amino acids long. Trimming cost V 0 bases and J 6 bases, with 9 bases left between them. CDR3 amino acids: CASSLVVGAGELFF. The CDR3 nucleotides are TGCGCCAGCAGCTTGGTAGTCGGGGCCGGGGAGCTGTTTTTT.

There are a few counts of this clonotype. The chain combines TRBV5-1 with TRBJ1-1, with TRBD1 matching 11 bases. Germline CDR1 is SGHRS and CDR2 is YFSETQ. V lost 4 bases to trimming and J lost 1 base; unmatched junction nucleotides: 6. The CDR3 is made up of 16 amino acids. CDR3 nucleotides: TGCGCCAGCAGCACAGGGACAGGGGGGGGGAACACTGAAGCTTTCTTT. This gives the protein CASSTGTGGGNTEAFF.

This clonotype was picked up many times. This chain connects TRBV5-1 to TRBJ2-4, with 7 bases matching TRBD2. Looked up from germline, CDR1 is SGHRS and CDR2 is YFSETQ. The junction had 10 bases not matched to a gene; V was cut back by 4 bases and J by 9 bases. The length of the CDR3 is 14 residues. As DNA, the CDR3 is TGCGCCAGCAGCCTTTCCACCATAGCGGGCATTCAGTACTTC. It is translated as CASSLSTIAGIQYF.

The V and J genes are TRBV20-1 and TRBJ2-7, with D perhaps matching TRBD2 (5 bases). V lost 6 bases to trimming and J lost 3 bases, with 12 bases between them. The CDR3 loop spans 12 amino acids. The germline gives CDR1 DFQATT, CDR2 SNEGSKA (reference sequence). The DNA of the CDR3 is TGCAGTGCGACTAACGACGGCTACGAGCAGTACTTC. Translation: CSATNDGYEQYF.

This clonotype has ten or more counts. The chain carries TRBV4-3 and TRBJ2-2; TRBD2 aligns across 8 bases. The germline gives CDR1 LGHNA, CDR2 YSLEER. This CDR3 region has 16 residues. V lost 0 bases to trimming and J lost 5 bases; unmatched junction nucleotides: 5. CDR3 sequence (DNA): TGCGCCAGCAGCCAAGATCAAGCGGGAGAGACCGGGGAGCTGTTTTTT. It yields the protein CASSQDQAGETGELFF.

The chain employs TRBV5-1 and TRBJ2-1, with D possibly matching TRBD2 (5 bases). The CDR3 is made up of 14 amino acids. The V gene's germline CDR1 is SGHRS and CDR2 YFSETQ. V gave up 2 bases and J gave up 2 bases, with 8 bases separating them. The chain's CDR3 is CASSLTLAYNEQFF. The CDR3 DNA sequence: TGCGCCAGCAGCTTAACACTAGCCTACAATGAGCAGTTCTTC.

This clonotype turned up a few times. V usage is TRBV18 and J usage is TRBJ2-3, with 7 positions matching TRBD1. V lost 2 bases, J lost 14 bases, and 13 bases stayed unmatched. This CDR3 contains 14 residues. CDR1 KGHSH and CDR2 LQKENI come from the germline V gene. In DNA form, the CDR3 reads TGTGCCAGCTCACCAGCGACAGGGACGGTATTTGGGTATTTT. The encoded protein is CASSPATGTVFGYF.

This clonotype was detected ten times or more. As DNA, the CDR3 is TGTGCCAGCAGTCCATTGAGGGGTGGACAGGGAAGTAATGAGCAGTTCTTC. It specifies CASSPLRGGQGSNEQFF. V gene TRBV25-1 combines with J gene TRBJ2-1; 8 nucleotides agree with TRBD1. Germline CDR1 is MGHDK and CDR2 is SYGVNS. The trim removed 5 bases at V and 7 bases at J, leaving 16 bases unmatched. The CDR3 loop spans 17 amino acids.

The sample holds a few counts of this clonotype. The genes are TRBV20-1 and TRBJ2-7, with D uncertain. Looked up from germline, CDR1 is DFQATT and CDR2 is SNEGSKA (reference sequence). The CDR3 loop spans 13 amino acids. The DNA for the CDR3 is TGCAGCGCAATCCGGGCCCCATCCTACGAGCAGTACTTC. Protein product: CSAIRAPSYEQYF.

This clonotype was detected a few times. The V call is TRBV24-1, the J call TRBJ2-7, with a weak D call TRBD1 (6 bases). CDR1 KGHDR and CDR2 SFDVKD come from the germline V gene. This CDR3 has 11 amino acids. Deletions cut 10 bases from V and 3 bases from J, with 9 bases between. CDR3 loop: CATEDSYEQYF. CDR3 bases: TGTGCCACGGAGGACAGCTACGAGCAGTACTTC.